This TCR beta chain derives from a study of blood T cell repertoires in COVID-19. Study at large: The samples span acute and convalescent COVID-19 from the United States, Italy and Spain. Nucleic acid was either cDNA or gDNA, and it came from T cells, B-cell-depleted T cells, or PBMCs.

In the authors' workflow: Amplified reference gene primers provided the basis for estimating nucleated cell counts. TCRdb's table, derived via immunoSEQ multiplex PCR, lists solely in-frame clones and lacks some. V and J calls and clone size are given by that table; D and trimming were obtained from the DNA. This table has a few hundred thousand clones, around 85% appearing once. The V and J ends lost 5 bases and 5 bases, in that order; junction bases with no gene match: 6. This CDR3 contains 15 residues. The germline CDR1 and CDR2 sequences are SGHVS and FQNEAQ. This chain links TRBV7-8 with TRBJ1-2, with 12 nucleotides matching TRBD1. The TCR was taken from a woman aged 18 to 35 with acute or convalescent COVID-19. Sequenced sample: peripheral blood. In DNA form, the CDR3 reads TGTGCCAGCAGCCCGGGACAGGGGGCTTGGTATGGCTACACCTTC. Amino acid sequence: CASSPGQGAWYGYTF.